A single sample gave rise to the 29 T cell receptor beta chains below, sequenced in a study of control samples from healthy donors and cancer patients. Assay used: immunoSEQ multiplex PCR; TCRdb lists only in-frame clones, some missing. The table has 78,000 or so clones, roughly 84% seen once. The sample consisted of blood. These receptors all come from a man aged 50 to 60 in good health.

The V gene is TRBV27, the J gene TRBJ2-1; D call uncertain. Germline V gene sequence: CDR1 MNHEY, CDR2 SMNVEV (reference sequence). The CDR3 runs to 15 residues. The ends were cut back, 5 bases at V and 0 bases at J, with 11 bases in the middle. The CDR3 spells CASSERQSSYNEQFF. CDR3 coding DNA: TGTGCCAGCAGTGAACGCCAGAGCTCCTACAATGAGCAGTTCTTC.

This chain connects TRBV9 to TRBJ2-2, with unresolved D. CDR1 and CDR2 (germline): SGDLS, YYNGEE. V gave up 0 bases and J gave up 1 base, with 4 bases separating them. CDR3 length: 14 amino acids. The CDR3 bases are TGTGCCAGCAGCGTAGGACAGAACACCGGGGAGCTGTTTTTT. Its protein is CASSVGQNTGELFF.

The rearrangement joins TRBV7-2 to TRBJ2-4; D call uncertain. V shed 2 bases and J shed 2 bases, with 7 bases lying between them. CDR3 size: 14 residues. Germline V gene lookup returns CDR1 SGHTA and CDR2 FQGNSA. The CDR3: CASSLPGSKNIQYF. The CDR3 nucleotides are TGTGCCAGCAGCTTACCGGGCTCCAAAAACATTCAGTACTTC. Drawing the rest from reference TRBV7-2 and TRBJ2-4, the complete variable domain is GAGVSQSPSNKVTEKGKDVELRCDPISGHTALYWYRQSLGQGLEFLIYFQGNSAPDKSGLPSDRFSAERTGGSVSTLTIQRTQQEDSAVYLCASSLPGSKNIQYFGAGTRLSVL.

In DNA, the CDR3 is TGTGCCAGCTCACCATACAGGGGGGCGGGAGGAGTAACCTACGAGCAGTACTTC. Protein: CASSPYRGAGGVTYEQYF. The chain has TRBV18 and TRBJ2-7; D is perhaps TRBD1 or TRBD2 (8 bases each). Trimming took off 2 bases at V and 2 bases at J, with 22 bases between the two ends. The CDR3 contains 18 residues. The germline V gene has CDR1 KGHSH and CDR2 LQKENI.

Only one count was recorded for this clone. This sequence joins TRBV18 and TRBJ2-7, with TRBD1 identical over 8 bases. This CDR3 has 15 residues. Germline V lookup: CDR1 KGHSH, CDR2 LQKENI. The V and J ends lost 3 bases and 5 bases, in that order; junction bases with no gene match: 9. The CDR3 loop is CASSPTRQGTNEQYF. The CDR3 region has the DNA TGTGCCAGCTCACCTACGAGACAGGGGACAAACGAGCAGTACTTC.

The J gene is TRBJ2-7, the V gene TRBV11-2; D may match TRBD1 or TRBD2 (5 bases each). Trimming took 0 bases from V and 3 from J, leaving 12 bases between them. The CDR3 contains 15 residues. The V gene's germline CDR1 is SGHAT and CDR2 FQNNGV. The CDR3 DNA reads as TGTGCCAGCAGCTTAGATCCGGGGCCTTACTACGAGCAGTACTTC. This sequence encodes CASSLDPGPYYEQYF.

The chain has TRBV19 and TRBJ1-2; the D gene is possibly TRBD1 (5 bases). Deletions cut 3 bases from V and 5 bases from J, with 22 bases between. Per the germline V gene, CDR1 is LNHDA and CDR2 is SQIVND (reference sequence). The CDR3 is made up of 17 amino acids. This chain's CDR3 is CASSISLGRGALYGYTF. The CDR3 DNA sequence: TGTGCCAGTAGTATCAGTTTGGGACGGGGAGCATTATATGGCTACACCTTC.

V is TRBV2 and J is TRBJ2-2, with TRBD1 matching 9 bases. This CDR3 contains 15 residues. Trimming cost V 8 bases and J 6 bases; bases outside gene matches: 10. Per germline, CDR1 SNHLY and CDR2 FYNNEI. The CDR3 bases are TGTGCCAGCCAACGTACGGACAGGGGTTCCGGGGAGCTGTTTTTT. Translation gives CASQRTDRGSGELFF.

The CDR3, as DNA: TGTGCCAGCAGCGGCGGTAGCGGGATCTCGGAGACCCAGTACTTC. Protein product: CASSGGSGISETQYF. V is TRBV9 and J is TRBJ2-5; 8 positions agree with TRBD2. Unmatched junction bases numbered 9, after V lost 3 bases and J lost 5 bases. This CDR3 has 15 residues. Per germline, CDR1 SGDLS and CDR2 YYNGEE.

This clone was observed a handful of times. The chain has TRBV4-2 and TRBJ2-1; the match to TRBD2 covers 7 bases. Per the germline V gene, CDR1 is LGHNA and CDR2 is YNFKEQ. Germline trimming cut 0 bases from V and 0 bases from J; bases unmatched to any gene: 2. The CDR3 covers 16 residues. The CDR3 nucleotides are TGTGCCAGCAGCCAAGATTGGGGGGGCTCCTACAATGAGCAGTTCTTC. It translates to CASSQDWGGSYNEQFF.

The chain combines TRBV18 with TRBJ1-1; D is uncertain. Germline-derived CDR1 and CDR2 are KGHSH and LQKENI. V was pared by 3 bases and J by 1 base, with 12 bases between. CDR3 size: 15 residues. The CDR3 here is CASSPMTVRNTEAFF. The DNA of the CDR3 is TGTGCCAGCTCACCGATGACTGTGAGGAACACTGAAGCTTTCTTT. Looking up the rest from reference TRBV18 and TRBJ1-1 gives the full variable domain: NAGVMQNPRHLVRRRGQEARLRCSPMKGHSHVYWYRQLPEEGLKFMVYLQKENIIDESGMPKERFSAEFPKEGPSILRIQQVVRGDSAAYFCASSPMTVRNTEAFFGQGTRLTVV.

The CDR3 sequence: CASSLGRNQPQHF. As DNA, the CDR3 is TGTGCCAGCAGCCTCGGCCGCAATCAGCCCCAGCATTTT. The chain has TRBV7-9 and TRBJ1-5; D remains unclear. CDR3 length equals 13 residues. V was cut by 5 bases and J by 2 bases, with 7 bases left in between. Germline V CDR1 and CDR2: SEHNR, FQNEAQ (reference sequence).

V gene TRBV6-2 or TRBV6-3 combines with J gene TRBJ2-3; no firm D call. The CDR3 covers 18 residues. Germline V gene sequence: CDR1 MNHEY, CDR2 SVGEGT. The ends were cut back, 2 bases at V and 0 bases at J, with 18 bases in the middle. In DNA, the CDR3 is TGTGCCAGCAGTTACCAATCGGACGGAACCACTAGCACAGATACGCAGTATTTT. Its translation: CASSYQSDGTTSTDTQYF.

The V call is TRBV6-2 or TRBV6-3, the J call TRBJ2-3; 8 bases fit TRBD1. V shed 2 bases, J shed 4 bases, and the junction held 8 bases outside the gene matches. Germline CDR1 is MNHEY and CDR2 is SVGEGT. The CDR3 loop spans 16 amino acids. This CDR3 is CASSYDQGARADTQYF. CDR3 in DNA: TGTGCCAGCAGTTACGATCAGGGGGCGAGGGCAGATACGCAGTATTTT.

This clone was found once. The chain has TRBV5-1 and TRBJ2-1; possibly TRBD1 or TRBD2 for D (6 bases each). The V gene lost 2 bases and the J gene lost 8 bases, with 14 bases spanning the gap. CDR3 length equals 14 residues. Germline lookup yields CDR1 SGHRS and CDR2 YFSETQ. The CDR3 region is CASSFQGGIYEQFF. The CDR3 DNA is TGCGCCAGCAGCTTTCAAGGGGGGATCTATGAGCAGTTCTTC.

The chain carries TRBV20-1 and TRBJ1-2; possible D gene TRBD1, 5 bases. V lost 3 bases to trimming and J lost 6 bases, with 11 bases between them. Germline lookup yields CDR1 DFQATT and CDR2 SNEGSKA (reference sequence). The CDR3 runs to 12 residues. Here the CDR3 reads CSASLSRDGYTF. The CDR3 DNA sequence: TGCAGTGCTAGTCTAAGCAGGGATGGCTACACCTTC.

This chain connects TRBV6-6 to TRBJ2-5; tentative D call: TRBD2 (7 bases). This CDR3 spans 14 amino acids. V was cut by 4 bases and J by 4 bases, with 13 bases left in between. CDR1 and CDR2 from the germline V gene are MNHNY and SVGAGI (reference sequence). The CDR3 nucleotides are TGTGCCAGCAGTTCCGGGGGGCGAGGAGAGACCCAGTACTTC. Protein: CASSSGGRGETQYF.

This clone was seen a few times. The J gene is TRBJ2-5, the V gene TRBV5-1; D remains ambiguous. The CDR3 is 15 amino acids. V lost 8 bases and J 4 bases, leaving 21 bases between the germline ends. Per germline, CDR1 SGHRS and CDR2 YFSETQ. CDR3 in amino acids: CASTPGPMGGETQYF. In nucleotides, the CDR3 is TGCGCCAGTACTCCGGGCCCCATGGGTGGAGAGACCCAGTACTTC.

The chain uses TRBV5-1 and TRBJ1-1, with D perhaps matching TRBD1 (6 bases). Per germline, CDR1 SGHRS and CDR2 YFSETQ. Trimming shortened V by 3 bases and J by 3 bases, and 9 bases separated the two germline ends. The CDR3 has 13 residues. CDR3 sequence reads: CASSSQGYTEAFF. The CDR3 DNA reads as TGCGCCAGCAGCTCTCAGGGGTACACTGAAGCTTTCTTT. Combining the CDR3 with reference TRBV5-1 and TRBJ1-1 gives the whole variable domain KAGVTQTPRYLIKTRGQQVTLSCSPISGHRSVSWYQQTPGQGLQFLFEYFSETQRNKGNFPGRFSGRQFSNSRSEMNVSTLELGDSALYLCASSSQGYTEAFFGQGTRLTVV.

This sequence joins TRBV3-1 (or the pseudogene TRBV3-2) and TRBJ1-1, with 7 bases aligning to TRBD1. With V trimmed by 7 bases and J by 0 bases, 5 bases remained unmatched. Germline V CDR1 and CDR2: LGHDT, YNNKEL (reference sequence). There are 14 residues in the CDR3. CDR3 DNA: TGTGCCAGCAAGCTAGGGGGCATGAACACTGAAGCTTTCTTT. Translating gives CASKLGGMNTEAFF.

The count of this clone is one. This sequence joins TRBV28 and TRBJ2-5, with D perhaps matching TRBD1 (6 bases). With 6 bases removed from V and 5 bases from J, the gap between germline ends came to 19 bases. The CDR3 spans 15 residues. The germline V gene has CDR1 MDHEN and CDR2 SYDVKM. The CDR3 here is CASSPQGHPRETQYF. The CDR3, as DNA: TGTGCCAGCAGCCCCCAGGGACACCCGAGGGAGACCCAGTACTTC.

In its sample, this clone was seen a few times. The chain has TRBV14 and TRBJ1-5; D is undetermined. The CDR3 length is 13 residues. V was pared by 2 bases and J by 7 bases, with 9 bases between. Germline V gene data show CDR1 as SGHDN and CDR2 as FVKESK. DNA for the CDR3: TGTGCCAGCAGCCAACAGCATGGACAGCCCCAGCATTTT. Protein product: CASSQQHGQPQHF.

CDR3 coding DNA: TGCGCCAGCAGTCCTAGACCCGGTGAGCAGTTCTTC. Translation gives CASSPRPGEQFF. This chain links TRBV5-1 with TRBJ2-1; D remains unclear. CDR1 SGHRS and CDR2 YFSETQ come from the germline V gene. V dropped 5 bases and J dropped 9 bases, with 12 bases sitting between them. The CDR3 length is 12 residues.

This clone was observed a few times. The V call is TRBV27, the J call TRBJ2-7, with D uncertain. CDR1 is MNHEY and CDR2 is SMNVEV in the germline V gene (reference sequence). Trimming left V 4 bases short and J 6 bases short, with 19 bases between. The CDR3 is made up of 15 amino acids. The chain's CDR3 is CASSSGAQITREQYF. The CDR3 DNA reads TGTGCCAGCAGTTCGGGCGCCCAAATTACCCGCGAGCAGTACTTC.

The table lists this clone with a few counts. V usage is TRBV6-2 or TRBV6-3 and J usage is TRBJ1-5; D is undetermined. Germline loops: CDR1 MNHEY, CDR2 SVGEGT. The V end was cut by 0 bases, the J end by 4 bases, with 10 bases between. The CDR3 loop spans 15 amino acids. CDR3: CASSYSVVGNQPQHF. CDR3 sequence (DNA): TGTGCCAGCAGTTACTCGGTCGTTGGGAATCAGCCCCAGCATTTT.

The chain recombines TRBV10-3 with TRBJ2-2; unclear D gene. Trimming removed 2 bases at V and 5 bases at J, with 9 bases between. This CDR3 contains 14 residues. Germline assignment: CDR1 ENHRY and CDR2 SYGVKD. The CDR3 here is CAISEGEGTGELFF. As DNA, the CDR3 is TGTGCCATCAGTGAGGGGGAAGGTACCGGGGAGCTGTTTTTT.

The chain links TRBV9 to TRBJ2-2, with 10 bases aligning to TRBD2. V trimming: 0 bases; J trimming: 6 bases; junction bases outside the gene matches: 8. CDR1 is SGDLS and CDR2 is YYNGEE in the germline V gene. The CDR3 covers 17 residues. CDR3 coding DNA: TGTGCCAGCAGCGTAGGGGGTAGCGGGAGGATCCCCGGGGAGCTGTTTTTT. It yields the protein CASSVGGSGRIPGELFF.

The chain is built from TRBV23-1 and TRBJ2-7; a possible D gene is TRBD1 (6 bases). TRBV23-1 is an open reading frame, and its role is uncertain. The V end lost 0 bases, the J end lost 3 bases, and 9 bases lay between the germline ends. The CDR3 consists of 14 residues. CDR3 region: CASSQSQGFYEQYF. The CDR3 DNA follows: TGCGCCAGCAGTCAATCGCAGGGGTTCTACGAGCAGTACTTC.

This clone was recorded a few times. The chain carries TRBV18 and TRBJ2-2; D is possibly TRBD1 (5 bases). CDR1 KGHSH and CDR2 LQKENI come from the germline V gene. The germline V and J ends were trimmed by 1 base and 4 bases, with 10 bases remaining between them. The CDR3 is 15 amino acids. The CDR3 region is CASSPQGPVTGELFF. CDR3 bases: TGTGCCAGCTCACCACAGGGGCCGGTCACCGGGGAGCTGTTTTTT.